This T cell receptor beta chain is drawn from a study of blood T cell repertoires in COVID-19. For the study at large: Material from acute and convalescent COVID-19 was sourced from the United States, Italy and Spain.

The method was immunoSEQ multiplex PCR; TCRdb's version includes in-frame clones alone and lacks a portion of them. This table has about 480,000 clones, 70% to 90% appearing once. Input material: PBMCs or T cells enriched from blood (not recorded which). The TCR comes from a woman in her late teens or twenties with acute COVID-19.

The DNA for the CDR3 is TGTGCCAGCAGCCAAGATGGACTTAAAAACATTCAGTACTTC. Its protein product is CASSQDGLKNIQYF. The J gene is TRBJ2-4, the V gene TRBV3-1 (or the pseudogene TRBV3-2), with a tentative D call TRBD2 (5 bases). V lost 0 bases and J lost 4, with 7 bases in between. Germline-derived CDR1 and CDR2 are LGHDT and YNNKEL (reference sequence). CDR3 size: 14 residues.